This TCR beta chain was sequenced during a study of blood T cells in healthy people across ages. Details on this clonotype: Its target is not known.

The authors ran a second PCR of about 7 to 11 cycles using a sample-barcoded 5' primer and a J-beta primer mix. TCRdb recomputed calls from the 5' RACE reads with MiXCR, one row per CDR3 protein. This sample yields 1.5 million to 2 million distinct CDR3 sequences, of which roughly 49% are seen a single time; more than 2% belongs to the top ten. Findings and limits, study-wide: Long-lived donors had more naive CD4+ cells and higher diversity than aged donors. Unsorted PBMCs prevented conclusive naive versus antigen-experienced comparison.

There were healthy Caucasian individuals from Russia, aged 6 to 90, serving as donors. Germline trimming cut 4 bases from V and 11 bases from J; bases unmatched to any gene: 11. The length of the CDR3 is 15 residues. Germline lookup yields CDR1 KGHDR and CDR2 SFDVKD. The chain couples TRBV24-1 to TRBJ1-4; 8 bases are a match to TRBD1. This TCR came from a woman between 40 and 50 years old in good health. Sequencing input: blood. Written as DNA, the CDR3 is TGTGCCACCAGTGACTCAGGACAGGGTATGCGGAAACTGTTTTTT. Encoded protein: CATSDSGQGMRKLFF.